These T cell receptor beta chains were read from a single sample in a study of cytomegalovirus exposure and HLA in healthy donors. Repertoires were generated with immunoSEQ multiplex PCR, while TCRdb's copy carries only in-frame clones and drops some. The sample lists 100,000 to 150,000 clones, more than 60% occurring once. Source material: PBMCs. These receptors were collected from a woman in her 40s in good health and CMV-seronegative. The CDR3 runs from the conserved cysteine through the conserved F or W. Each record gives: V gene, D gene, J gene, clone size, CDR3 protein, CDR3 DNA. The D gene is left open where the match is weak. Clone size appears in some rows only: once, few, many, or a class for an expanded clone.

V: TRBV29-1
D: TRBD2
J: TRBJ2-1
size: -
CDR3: CSVKSGRASDEQFF
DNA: TGCAGCGTTAAAAGCGGGAGGGCCAGCGATGAGCAGTTCTTC

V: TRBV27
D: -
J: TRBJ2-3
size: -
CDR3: CASSFQDTQYF
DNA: TGTGCCAGCAGTTTTCAAGATACGCAGTATTTT

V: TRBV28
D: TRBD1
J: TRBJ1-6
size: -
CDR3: CASSFKGALYNSPLHF
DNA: TGTGCCAGCAGTTTTAAGGGGGCCTTATATAATTCACCCCTCCACTTT

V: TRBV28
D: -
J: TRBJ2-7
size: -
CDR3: CASSGKRDYEQYF
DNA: TGTGCCAGCAGTGGGAAACGGGACTACGAGCAGTACTTC

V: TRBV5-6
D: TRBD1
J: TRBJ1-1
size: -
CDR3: CASSWGQLLGAFF
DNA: TGTGCCAGCAGCTGGGGACAGCTCTTGGGGGCTTTCTTT

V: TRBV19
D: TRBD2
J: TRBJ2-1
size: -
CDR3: CASGKTSGRGNEQFF
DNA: TGTGCCAGTGGAAAGACTAGCGGGAGGGGCAATGAGCAGTTCTTC

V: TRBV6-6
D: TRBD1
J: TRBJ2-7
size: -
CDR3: CASSPGQGAASYEQYF
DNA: TGTGCCAGCAGTCCGGGACAGGGGGCGGCGTCCTACGAGCAGTACTTC

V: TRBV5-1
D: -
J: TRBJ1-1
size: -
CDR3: CASRHPGMNTEAFF
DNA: TGCGCCAGCAGACACCCAGGGATGAACACTGAAGCTTTCTTT

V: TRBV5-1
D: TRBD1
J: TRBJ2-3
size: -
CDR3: CASSLAGTASTDTQYF
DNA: TGCGCCAGCAGCTTGGCCGGGACAGCTAGCACAGATACGCAGTATTTT

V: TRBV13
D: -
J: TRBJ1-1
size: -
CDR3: CASSQNQGGTEAFF
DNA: TGTGCCAGCAGCCAGAACCAAGGGGGCACTGAAGCTTTCTTT

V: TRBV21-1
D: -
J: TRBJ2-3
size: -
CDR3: CASSKEGPGGETRTDTQYF
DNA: TGTGCCAGCAGCAAAGAAGGCCCCGGTGGAGAGACTCGCACAGATACGCAGTATTTT

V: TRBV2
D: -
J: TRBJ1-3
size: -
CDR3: CASSAAGNTIYF
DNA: TGTGCCAGCAGTGCAGCTGGAAACACCATATATTTT

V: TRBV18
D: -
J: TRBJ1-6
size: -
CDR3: CASSPSSAGDGSPLHF
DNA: TGTGCCAGCTCACCAAGTTCTGCAGGGGATGGTTCACCCCTCCACTTT

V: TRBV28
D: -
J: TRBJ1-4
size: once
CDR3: CASSLRGGATELFF
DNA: TGTGCCAGCAGTTTACGGGGGGGGGCAACAGAACTGTTTTTT

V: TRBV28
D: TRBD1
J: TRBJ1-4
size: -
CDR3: CASSSGGLSEKLFF
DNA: TGTGCCAGCAGTTCAGGGGGGCTGAGTGAAAAACTGTTTTTT

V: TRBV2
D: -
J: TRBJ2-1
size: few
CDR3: CASLAGLISSYNEQFF
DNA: TGTGCCAGTCTTGCAGGACTGATAAGCTCCTACAATGAGCAGTTCTTC

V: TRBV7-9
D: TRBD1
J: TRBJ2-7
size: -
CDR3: CASSLIGTGAYEQYF
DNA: TGTGCCAGCAGCTTAATCGGGACAGGGGCCTACGAGCAGTACTTC

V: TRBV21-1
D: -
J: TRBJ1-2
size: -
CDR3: CASSKGVRRGTGSGYTF
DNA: TGTGCCAGCAGCAAAGGAGTACGGCGCGGGACAGGGTCTGGCTACACCTTC

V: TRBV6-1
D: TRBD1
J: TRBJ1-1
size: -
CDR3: CASSGTGGAEAFF
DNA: TGTGCCAGCAGTGGAACAGGGGGAGCTGAAGCTTTCTTT

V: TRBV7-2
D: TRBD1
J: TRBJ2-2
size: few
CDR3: CASSLVGTGDTGELFF
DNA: TGTGCCAGCAGCTTAGTCGGGACAGGGGATACCGGGGAGCTGTTTTTT

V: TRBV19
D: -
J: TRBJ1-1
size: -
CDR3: CASRGTPMNTEAFF
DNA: TGTGCCAGTAGAGGGACTCCCATGAACACTGAAGCTTTCTTT

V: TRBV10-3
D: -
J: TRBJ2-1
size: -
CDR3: CAARPQAEVYNEQFF
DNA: TGTGCCGCCCGCCCTCAAGCGGAAGTTTACAATGAGCAGTTCTTC

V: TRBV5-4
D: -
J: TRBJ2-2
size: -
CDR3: CASSLDYTGNTGELFF
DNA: TGTGCCAGCAGCCTCGATTATACAGGGAACACCGGGGAGCTGTTTTTT

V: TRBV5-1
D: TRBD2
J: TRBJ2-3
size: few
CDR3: CASQGLADSTDTQYF
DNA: TGCGCCAGCCAAGGACTAGCGGATTCCACAGATACGCAGTATTTT

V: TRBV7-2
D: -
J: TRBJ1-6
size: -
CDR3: CASSFRSAGADSPLHF
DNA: TGTGCCAGCAGCTTTAGATCCGCAGGGGCCGATTCACCCCTCCACTTT

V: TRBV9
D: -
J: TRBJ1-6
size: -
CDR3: CASSVDGYNSPLHF
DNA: TGTGCCAGCAGCGTAGACGGGTATAATTCACCCCTCCACTTT

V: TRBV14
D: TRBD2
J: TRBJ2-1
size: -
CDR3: CASSPRLADGNEQFF
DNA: TGTGCCAGCAGCCCGAGACTAGCGGATGGGAATGAGCAGTTCTTC

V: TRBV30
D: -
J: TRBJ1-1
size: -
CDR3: CAWSELGTYGTEAFF
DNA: TGTGCCTGGAGTGAACTAGGGACATACGGGACTGAAGCTTTCTTT

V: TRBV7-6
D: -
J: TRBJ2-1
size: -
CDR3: CASSLFGVNEQFF
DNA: TGTGCCAGCAGCTTATTCGGGGTTAATGAGCAGTTCTTC

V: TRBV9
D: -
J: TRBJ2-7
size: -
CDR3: CASSVEGASRYEQYF
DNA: TGTGCCAGCAGCGTGGAGGGGGCTTCGAGGTACGAGCAGTACTTC

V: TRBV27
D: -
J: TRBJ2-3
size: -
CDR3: CASSSGQTTDTQYF
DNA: TGTGCCAGCAGTTCGGGACAAACCACAGATACGCAGTATTTT

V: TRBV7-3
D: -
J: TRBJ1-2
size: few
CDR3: CASSSSGGGYGYTF
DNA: TGTGCCAGCAGCTCCTCTGGGGGGGGGTATGGCTACACCTTC

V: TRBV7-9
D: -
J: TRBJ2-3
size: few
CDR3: CASSLRRVASTDTQYF
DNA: TGTGCCAGCAGCTTAAGGAGGGTCGCGAGCACAGATACGCAGTATTTT

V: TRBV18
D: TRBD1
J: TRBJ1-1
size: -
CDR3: CASSPDRDVGAFF
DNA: TGTGCCAGCTCACCAGACAGGGATGTGGGGGCTTTCTTT

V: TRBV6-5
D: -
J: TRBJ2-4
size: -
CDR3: CASRQLAKNIQYF
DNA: TGTGCCAGCAGACAGCTAGCCAAAAACATTCAGTACTTC

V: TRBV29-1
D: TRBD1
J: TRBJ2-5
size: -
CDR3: CSTGDGETQYF
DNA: TGCAGCACAGGGGACGGGGAGACCCAGTACTTC

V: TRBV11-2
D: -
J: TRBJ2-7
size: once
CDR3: CASSSPSGVGYYEQYF
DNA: TGTGCCAGCAGCTCCCCCTCGGGAGTGGGGTATTACGAGCAGTACTTC

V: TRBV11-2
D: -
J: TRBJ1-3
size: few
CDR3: CASSFLDSYSGNTIYF
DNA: TGTGCCAGCAGCTTCCTGGACAGTTATTCTGGAAACACCATATATTTT

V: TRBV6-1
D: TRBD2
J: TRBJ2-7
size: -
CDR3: CASGPSLAGDEQYF
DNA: TGTGCCAGCGGTCCCTCCCTAGCGGGCGACGAGCAGTACTTC

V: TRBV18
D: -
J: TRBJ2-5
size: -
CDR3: CASSPGSFGQETQYF
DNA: TGTGCCAGCTCACCGGGTTCGTTCGGGCAAGAGACCCAGTACTTC

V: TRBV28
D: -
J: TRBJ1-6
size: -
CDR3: CASREAGMDNSPLHF
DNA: TGTGCCAGCAGGGAAGCGGGTATGGATAATTCACCCCTCCACTTT

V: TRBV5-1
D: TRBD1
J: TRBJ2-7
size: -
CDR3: CASRPLGQGNSYEQYF
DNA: TGCGCCAGCAGGCCCCTCGGACAGGGAAATTCCTACGAGCAGTACTTC

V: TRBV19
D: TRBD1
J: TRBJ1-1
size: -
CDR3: CASRTGSGGTEAFF
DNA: TGTGCCAGTAGGACAGGGTCTGGAGGCACTGAAGCTTTCTTT

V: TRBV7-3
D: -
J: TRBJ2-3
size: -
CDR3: CASSLKGGTVSTDTQYF
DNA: TGTGCCAGCAGCTTAAAAGGGGGGACAGTTTCCACAGATACGCAGTATTTT

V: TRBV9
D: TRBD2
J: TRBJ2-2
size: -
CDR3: CASSVSSGGGTGELFF
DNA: TGTGCCAGCAGCGTATCTAGCGGGGGCGGAACCGGGGAGCTGTTTTTT

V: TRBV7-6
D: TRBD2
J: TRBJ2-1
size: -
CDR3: CASSLARGGRANEQFF
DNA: TGTGCCAGCAGCTTAGCGCGGGGCGGGAGGGCCAATGAGCAGTTCTTC

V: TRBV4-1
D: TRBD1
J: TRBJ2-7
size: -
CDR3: CASSQEPGQPYEQYF
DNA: TGCGCCAGCAGCCAAGAACCGGGACAGCCCTACGAGCAGTACTTC

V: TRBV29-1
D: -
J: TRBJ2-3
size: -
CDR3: CSVEGAGITDTQYF
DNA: TGCAGCGTTGAAGGTGCGGGGATAACAGATACGCAGTATTTT

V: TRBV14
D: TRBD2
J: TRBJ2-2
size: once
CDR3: CASMPGGANTGELFF
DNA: TGTGCCAGCATGCCTGGGGGGGCGAACACCGGGGAGCTGTTTTTT

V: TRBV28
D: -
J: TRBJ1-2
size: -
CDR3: CATHAGGAPYGYTF
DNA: TGTGCCACCCACGCCGGGGGGGCGCCCTATGGCTACACCTTC

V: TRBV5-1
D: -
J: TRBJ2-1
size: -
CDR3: CASSLDRDYNEQFF
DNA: TGCGCCAGCAGCTTGGACAGGGACTACAATGAGCAGTTCTTC